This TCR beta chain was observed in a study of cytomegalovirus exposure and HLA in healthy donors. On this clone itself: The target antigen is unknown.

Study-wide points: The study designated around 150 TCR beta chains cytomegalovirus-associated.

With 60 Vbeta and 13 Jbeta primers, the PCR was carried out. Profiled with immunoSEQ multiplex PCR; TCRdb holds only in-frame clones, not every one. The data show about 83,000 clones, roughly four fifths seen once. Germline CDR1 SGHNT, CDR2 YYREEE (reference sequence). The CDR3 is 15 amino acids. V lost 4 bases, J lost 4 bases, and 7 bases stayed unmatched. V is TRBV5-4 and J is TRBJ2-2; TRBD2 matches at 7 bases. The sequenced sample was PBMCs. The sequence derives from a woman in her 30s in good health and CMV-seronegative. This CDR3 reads CASSLGRVRTGELFF. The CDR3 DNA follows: TGTGCCAGCAGCCTTGGGAGGGTCCGCACCGGGGAGCTGTTTTTT.